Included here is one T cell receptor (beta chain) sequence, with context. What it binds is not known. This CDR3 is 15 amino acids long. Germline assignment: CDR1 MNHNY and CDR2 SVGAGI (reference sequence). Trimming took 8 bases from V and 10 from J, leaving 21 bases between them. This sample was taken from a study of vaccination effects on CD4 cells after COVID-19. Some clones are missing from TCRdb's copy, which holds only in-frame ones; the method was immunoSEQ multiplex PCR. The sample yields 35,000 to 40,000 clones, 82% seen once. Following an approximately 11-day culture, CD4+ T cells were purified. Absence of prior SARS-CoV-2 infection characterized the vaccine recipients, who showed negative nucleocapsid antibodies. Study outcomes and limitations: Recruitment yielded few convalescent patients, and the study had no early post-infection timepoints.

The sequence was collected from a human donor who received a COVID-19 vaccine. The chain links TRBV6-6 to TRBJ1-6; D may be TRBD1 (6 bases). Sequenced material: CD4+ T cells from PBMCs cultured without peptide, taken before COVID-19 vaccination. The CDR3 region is CASAVRTGTESPLHF. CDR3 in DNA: TGTGCCAGCGCTGTCCGTACAGGGACGGAATCACCCCTCCACTTT.